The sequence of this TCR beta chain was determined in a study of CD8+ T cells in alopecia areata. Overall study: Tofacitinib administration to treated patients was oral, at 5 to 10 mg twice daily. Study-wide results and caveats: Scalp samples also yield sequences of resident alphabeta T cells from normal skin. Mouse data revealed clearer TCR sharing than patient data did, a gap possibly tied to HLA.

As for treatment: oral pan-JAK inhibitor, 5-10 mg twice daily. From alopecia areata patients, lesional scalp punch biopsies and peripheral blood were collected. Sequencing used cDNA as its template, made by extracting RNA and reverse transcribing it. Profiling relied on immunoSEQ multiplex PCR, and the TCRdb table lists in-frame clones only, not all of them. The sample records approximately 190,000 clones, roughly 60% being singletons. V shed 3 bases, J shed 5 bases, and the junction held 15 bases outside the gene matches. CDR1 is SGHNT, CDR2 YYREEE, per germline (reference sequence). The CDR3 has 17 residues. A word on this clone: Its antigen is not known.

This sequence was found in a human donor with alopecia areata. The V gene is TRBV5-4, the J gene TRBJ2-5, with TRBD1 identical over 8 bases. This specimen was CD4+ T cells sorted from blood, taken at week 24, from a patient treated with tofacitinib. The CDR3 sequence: CASSYKGQGSPSETQYF. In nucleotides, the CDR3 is TGTGCCAGCAGCTACAAAGGACAGGGATCTCCCTCTGAGACCCAGTACTTC.